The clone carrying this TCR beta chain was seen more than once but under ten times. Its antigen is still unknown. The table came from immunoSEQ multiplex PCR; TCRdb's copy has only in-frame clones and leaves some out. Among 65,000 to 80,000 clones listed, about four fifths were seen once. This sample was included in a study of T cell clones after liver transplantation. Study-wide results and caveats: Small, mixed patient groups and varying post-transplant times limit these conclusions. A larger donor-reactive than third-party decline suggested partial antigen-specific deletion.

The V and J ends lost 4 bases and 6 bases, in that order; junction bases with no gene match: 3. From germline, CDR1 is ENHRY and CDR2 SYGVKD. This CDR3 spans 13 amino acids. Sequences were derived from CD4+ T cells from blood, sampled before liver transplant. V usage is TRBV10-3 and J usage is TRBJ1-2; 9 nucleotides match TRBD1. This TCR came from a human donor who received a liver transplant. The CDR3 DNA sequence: TGTGCCATCAGTGGGAGGACAGGGGATGGCTACACCTTC. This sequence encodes CAISGRTGDGYTF.